The next 3 T cell receptor beta chains were all read from a single sample in a study of Graves' ophthalmopathy and Graves' hyperthyroidism. From RNA, the CDR3 regions of TCR beta chains were amplified and sequenced. The first-round RT-PCR employed HTBI primers together with the Qiagen OneStep RT-PCR kit. A multiplex PCR was then performed as the second round. TCRdb reprocessed the multiplex PCR reads with MiXCR, giving one entry per CDR3 protein. The sample lists nearly 400,000 distinct CDR3 sequences, around 16% seen once, with more than 1.5% in the top ten. The sequenced sample was peripheral blood. The receptors stem from a woman aged 18-35 years with Graves' ophthalmopathy.

This rearrangement joins TRBV20-1 to TRBJ2-7, with 8 nucleotides matching TRBD1. Germline V gene data show CDR1 as DFQATT and CDR2 as SNEGSKA (reference sequence). Unmatched junction bases numbered 5, after V lost 4 bases and J lost 3 bases. The CDR3 covers 13 residues. The CDR3 loop is CSAIGQGLYEQYF. The CDR3 DNA is TGCAGTGCTATAGGACAGGGTCTCTACGAGCAGTACTTC.

This clonotype came up many times. The chain combines TRBV5-6 with TRBJ1-2; 9 bases map to TRBD1. The V and J ends lost 4 bases and 4 bases, in that order; junction bases with no gene match: 8. The germline V gene encodes CDR1 SGHDT and CDR2 YYEEEE. The CDR3 is 15 amino acids. CDR3 protein: CASSPEGGQGYGYTF. DNA for the CDR3: TGTGCCAGCAGCCCAGAAGGGGGACAGGGCTATGGCTACACCTTC.

At least ten counts were recorded for this clonotype. The chain employs TRBV7-8 and TRBJ2-5, with 9 bases lining up with TRBD2. Germline trimming cut 0 bases from V and 3 bases from J; bases unmatched to any gene: 5. The length of the CDR3 is 16 residues. The germline V gene encodes CDR1 SGHVS and CDR2 FQNEAQ. This CDR3 reads CASSLARGGIKETQYF. The CDR3 DNA reads as TGTGCCAGCAGCTTAGCGCGGGGGGGGATAAAAGAGACCCAGTACTTC.